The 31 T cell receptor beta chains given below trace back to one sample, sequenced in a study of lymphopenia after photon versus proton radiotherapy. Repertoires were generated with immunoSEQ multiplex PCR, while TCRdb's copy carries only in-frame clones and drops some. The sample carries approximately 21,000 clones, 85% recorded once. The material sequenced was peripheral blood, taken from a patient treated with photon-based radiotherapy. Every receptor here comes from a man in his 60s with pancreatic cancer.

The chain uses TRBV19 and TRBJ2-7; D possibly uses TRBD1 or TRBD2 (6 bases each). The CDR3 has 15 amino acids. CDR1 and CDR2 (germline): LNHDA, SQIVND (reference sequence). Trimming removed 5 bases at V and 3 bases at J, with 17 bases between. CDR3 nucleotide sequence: TGTGCCAGTAGTGCGGGACACCTCGAGATCTACGAGCAGTACTTC. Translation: CASSAGHLEIYEQYF. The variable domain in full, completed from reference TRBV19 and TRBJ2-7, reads DGGITQSPKYLFRKEGQNVTLSCEQNLNHDAMYWYRQDPGQGLRLIYYSQIVNDFQKGDIAEGYSVSREKKESFPLTVTSAQKNPTAFYLCASSAGHLEIYEQYFGPGTRLTVT.

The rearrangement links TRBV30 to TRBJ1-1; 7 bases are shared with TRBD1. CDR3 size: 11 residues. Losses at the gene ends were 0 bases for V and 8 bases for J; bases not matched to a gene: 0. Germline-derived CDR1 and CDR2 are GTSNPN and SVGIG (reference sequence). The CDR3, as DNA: TGTGCCTGGAGTGTACAGGGGGAAGCTTTCTTT. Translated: CAWSVQGEAFF.

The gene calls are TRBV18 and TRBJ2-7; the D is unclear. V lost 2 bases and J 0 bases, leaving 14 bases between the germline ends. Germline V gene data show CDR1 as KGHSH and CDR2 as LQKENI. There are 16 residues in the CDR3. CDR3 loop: CASSPSPRTSSYEQYF. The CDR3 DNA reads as TGTGCCAGCTCACCATCCCCTAGAACAAGCTCCTACGAGCAGTACTTC.

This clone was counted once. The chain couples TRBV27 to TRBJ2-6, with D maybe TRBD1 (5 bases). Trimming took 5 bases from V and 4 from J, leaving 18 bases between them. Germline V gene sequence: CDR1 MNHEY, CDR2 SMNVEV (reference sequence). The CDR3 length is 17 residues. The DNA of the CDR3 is TGTGCCAGCAGTCTACTTGGAAAGGGGTCCGGGGCCAACGTCCTGACTTTC. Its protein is CASSLLGKGSGANVLTF.

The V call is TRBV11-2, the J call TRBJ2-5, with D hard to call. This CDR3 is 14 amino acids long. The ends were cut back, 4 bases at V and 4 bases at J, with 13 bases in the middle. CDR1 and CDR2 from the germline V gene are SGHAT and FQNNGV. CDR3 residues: CASSSGLTPETQYF. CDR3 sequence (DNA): TGTGCCAGCAGCTCTGGGCTGACCCCAGAGACCCAGTACTTC.

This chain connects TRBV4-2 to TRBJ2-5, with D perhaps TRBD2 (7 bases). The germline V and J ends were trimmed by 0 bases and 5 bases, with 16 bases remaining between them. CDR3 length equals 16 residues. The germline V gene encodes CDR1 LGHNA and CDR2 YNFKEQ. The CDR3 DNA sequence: TGTGCCAGCAGCCAAGATGTGGCGGGGGCTGCGGAGACCCAGTACTTC. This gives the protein CASSQDVAGAAETQYF.

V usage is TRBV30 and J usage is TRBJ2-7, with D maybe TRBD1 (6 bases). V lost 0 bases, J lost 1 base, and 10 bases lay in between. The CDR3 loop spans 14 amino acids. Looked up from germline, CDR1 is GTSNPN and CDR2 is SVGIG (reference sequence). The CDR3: CAWSVGTYSYEQYF. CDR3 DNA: TGTGCCTGGAGTGTGGGGACATATTCCTACGAGCAGTACTTC. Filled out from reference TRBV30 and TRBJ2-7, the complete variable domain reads SQTIHQWPATLVQPVGSPLSLECTVEGTSNPNLYWYRQAAGRGLQLLFYSVGIGQISSEVPQNLSASRPQDRQFILSSKKLLLSDSGFYLCAWSVGTYSYEQYFGPGTRLTVT.

The CDR3 region is CASSLQRELGITEAFF. The CDR3 coding sequence is TGTGCCAGCAGCTTGCAACGGGAGCTAGGGATCACTGAAGCTTTCTTT. The rearrangement uses TRBV5-8 and TRBJ1-1; D gene ambiguous. Germline V CDR1 and CDR2: SGHTS, YDEGEE. This CDR3 contains 16 residues. V shed 1 base and J shed 4 bases, with 17 bases lying between them. The whole variable domain, remainder taken from reference TRBV5-8 and TRBJ1-1, is EAGVTQSPTHLIKTRGQQATLRCSPISGHTSVYWYQQALGLGLQFLLWYDEGEERNRGNFPPRFSGRQFPNYSSELNVNALELEDSALYLCASSLQRELGITEAFFGQGTRLTVV.

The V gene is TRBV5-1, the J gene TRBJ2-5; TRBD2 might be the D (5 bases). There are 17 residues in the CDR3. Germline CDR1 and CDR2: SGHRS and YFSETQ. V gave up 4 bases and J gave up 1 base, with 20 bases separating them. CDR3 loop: CASSPRRMGVSQETQYF. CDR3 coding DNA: TGCGCCAGCAGCCCCAGACGGATGGGAGTGTCCCAAGAGACCCAGTACTTC.

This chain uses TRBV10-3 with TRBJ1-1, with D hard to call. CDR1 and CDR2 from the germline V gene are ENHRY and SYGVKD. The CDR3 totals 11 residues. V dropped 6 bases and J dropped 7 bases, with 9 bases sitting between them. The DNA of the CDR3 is TGTGCCATCAGGTCAGAGAATGAAGCTTTCTTT. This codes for CAIRSENEAFF.

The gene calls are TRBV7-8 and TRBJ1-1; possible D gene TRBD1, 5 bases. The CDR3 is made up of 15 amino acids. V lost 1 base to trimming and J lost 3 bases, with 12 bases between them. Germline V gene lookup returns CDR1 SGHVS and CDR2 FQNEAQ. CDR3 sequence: CASSLVEGWDTEAFF. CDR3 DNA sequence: TGTGCCAGCAGCTTAGTGGAGGGGTGGGACACTGAAGCTTTCTTT.

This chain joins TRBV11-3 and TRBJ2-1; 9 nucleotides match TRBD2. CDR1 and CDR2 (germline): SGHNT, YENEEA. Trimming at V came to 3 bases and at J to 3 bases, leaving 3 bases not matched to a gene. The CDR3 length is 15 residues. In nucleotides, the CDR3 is TGTGCCAGCAGCTTGAGCGGGGGGTTCTACAATGAGCAGTTCTTC. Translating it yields CASSLSGGFYNEQFF.

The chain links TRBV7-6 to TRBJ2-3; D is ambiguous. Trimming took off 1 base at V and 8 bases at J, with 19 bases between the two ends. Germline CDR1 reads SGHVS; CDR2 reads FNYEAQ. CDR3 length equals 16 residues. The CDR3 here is CASSLESSEIPGTQYF. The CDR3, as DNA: TGTGCCAGCAGCTTAGAATCTTCCGAGATCCCTGGTACGCAGTATTTT.

CDR3 nucleotides: TGTGCCAGTAGTGGGAAACGTGTTCATGGCTACACCTTC. Translation: CASSGKRVHGYTF. The chain combines TRBV19 with TRBJ1-2; no firm D call. CDR1 is LNHDA, CDR2 SQIVND, per germline (reference sequence). V lost 5 bases, J lost 6 bases, and 13 bases lay in between. There are 13 residues in the CDR3.

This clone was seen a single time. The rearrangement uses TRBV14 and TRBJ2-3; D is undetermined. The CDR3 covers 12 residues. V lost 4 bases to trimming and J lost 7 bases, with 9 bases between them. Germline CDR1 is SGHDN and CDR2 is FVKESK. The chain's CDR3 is CASSPTGYTQYF. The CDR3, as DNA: TGTGCCAGCAGCCCCACCGGGTATACGCAGTATTTT.

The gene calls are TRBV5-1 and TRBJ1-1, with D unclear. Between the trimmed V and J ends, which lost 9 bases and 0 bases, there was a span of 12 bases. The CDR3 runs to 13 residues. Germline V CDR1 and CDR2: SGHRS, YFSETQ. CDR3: CATATQMNTEAFF. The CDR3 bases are TGCGCCACCGCGACCCAGATGAACACTGAAGCTTTCTTT.

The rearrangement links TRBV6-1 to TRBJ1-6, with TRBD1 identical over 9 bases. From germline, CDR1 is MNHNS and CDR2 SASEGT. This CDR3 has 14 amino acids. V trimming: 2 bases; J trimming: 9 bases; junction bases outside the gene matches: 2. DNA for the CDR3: TGTGCCAGCAGTGAACTGGACAGGGGTTCACCCCTCCACTTT. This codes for CASSELDRGSPLHF.

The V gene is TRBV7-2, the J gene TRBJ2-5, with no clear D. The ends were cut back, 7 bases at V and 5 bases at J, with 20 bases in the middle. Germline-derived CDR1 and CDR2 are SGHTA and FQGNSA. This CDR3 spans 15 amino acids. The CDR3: CASTISGSYGETQYF. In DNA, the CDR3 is TGTGCCAGCACCATTTCGGGCAGTTACGGGGAGACCCAGTACTTC.

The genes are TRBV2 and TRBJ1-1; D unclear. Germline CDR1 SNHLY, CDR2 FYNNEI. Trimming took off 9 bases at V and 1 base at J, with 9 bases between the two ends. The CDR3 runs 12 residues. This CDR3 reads CASSSGNTEAFF. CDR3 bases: TGTGCCAGTAGCTCAGGGAACACTGAAGCTTTCTTT.

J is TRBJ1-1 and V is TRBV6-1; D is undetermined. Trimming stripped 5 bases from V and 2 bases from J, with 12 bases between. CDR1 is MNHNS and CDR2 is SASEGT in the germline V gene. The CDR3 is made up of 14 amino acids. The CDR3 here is CASSPNEGNTEAFF. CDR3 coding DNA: TGTGCCAGCAGTCCTAATGAGGGAAACACTGAAGCTTTCTTT.

The CDR3 is CASSSDSNYGYTF. DNA of the CDR3: TGTGCCAGCAGCTCGGACAGTAACTATGGCTACACCTTC. This chain links TRBV7-9 with TRBJ1-2, with D possibly being TRBD1 (6 bases). This CDR3 has 13 amino acids. Germline V lookup: CDR1 SEHNR, CDR2 FQNEAQ (reference sequence). Trimming removed 4 bases at V and 1 base at J, with 7 bases between.

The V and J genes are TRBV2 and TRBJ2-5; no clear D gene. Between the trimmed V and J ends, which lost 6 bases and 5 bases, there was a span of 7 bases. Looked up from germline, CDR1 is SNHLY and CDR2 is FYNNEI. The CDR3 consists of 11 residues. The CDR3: CASSYLETQYF. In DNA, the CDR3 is TGTGCCAGCAGCTATTTGGAGACCCAGTACTTC. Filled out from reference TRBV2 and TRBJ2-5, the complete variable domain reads EPEVTQTPSHQVTQMGQEVILRCVPISNHLYFYWYRQILGQKVEFLVSFYNNEISEKSEIFDDQFSVERPDGSNFTLKIRSTKLEDSAMYFCASSYLETQYFGPGTRLLVL.

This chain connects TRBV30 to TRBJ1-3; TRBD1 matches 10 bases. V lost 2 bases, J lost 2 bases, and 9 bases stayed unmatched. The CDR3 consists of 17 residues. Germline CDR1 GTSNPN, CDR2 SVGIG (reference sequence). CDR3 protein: CAWSIGTGTGAGNTIYF. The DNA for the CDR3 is TGTGCCTGGAGTATAGGAACCGGGACAGGGGCTGGAAACACCATATATTTT.

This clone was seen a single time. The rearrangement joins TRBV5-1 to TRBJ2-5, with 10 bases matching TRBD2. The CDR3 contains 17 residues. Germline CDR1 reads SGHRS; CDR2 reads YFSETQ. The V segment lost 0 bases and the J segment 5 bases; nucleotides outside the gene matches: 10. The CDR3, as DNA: TGCGCCAGCAGCTTGGGTAGCGGGGGGCCCCTCTTGGAGACCCAGTACTTC. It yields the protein CASSLGSGGPLLETQYF.

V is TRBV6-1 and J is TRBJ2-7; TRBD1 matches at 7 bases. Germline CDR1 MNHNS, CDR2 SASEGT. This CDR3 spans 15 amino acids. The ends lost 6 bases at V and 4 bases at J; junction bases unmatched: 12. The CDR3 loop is CASSEGTGALYEQYF. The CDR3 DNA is TGTGCCAGCAGCGAGGGTACAGGGGCTTTATACGAGCAGTACTTC.

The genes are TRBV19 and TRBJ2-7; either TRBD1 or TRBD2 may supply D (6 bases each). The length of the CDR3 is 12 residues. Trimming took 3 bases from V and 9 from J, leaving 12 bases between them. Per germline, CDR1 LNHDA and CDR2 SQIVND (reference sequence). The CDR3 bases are TGTGCCAGTAGTATCGTACAGGGACTGCAGTACTTC. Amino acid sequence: CASSIVQGLQYF.

The CDR3 DNA is TGTGCCAGCAGCTTGGCCACGATCCAGTCTAACTATGGCTACACCTTC. The encoded protein is CASSLATIQSNYGYTF. The gene calls are TRBV5-4 and TRBJ1-2, with D hard to call. V gave up 0 bases and J gave up 0 bases, with 12 bases separating them. The CDR3 is 16 residues long. Germline V gives CDR1 SGHNT, CDR2 YYREEE (reference sequence).

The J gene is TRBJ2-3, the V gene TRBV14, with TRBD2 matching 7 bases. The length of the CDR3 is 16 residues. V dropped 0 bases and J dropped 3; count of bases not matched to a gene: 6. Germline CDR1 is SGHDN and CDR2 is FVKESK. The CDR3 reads CASSQDVGGVTDTQYF. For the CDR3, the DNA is TGTGCCAGCAGCCAAGACGTGGGGGGGGTGACAGATACGCAGTATTTT.

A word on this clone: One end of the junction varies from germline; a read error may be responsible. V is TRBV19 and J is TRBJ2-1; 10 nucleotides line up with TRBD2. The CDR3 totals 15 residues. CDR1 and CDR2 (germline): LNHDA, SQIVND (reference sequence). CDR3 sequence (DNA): TGTGCCACTAGTTGGGCTAGCGGGGGAGTCAATGAGCAGTTCTTC. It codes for CATSWASGGVNEQFF.

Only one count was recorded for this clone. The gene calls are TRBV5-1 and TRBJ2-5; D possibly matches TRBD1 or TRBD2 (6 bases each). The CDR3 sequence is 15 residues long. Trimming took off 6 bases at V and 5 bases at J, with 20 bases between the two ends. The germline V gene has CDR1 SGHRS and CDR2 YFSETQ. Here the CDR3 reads CASTLRGHREETQYF. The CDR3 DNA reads TGCGCCAGCACCCTTCGGGGACACCGGGAGGAGACCCAGTACTTC.

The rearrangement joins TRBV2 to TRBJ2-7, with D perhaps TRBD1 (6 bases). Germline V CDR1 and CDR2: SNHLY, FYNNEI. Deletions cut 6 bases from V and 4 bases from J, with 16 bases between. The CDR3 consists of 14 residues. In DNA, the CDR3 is TGTGCCAGCAGGGTCGGGCAGGGGTTGTACGAGCAGTACTTC. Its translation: CASRVGQGLYEQYF. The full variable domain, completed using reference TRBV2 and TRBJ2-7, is EPEVTQTPSHQVTQMGQEVILRCVPISNHLYFYWYRQILGQKVEFLVSFYNNEISEKSEIFDDQFSVERPDGSNFTLKIRSTKLEDSAMYFCASRVGQGLYEQYFGPGTRLTVT.